These T cell receptor beta chains were read from a single sample in a study of regulatory T cells in long-lasting Graves disease. TCRdb re-derived calls from the multiplex PCR reads in MiXCR, one entry per CDR3 protein. The data show 390,000 or so distinct CDR3 sequences, roughly 24% seen once. Sequenced material: peripheral blood mononuclear cells (PBMCs), taken when the disease was refractory, from a patient treated with antithyroid drugs. The source is a woman between 35 and 50 years old with Graves disease. CDR3s include the opening cysteine and the closing phenylalanine or tryptophan. D genes are given only for firm matches. Expanded clones are given a class, and other clones once, few, many or no size at all.

J,D,size,V,DNA,CDR3
TRBJ1-1,-,few,TRBV5-1,TGCGCCTCTTGTGACAGGCCCACGGGCACTGAAGCTTTCTTT,CASCDRPTGTEAFF
TRBJ2-1,TRBD2,few,TRBV20-1,TGCAGTGCTACTAGCGGGAGGCTTTCCTACAATGAGCAGTTCTTC,CSATSGRLSYNEQFF
TRBJ2-7,-,-,TRBV18,TGTGCCAGCTCACCAGGGGTATACGTGCAGTACTTC,CASSPGVYVQYF
TRBJ2-7,TRBD2,-,TRBV20-1,TGCAGTGCTCCCGGACTAGCGGGGTCCTACGAGCAGTACTTC,CSAPGLAGSYEQYF
TRBJ2-5,-,few,TRBV7-3,TGTGCCAGCAGCTTAAAGGCGGGAATTAAAGAGACCCAGTACTTC,CASSLKAGIKETQYF
TRBJ1-1,-,-,TRBV9,TGTGCCAGCAGCCCTCCGGGGGGATCTGAAGCTTTCTTT,CASSPPGGSEAFF
TRBJ2-3,TRBD1,few,TRBV12-3/TRBV12-4,TGTGCCAGCAGTTTATCCGGGACAGGGGGAACAGATACGCAGTATTTT,CASSLSGTGGTDTQYF
TRBJ1-2,-,many,TRBV24-1,TGTGCCACCAGTGAGGGCCGTGGGTATGGCTACACCTTC,CATSEGRGYGYTF
TRBJ2-1,TRBD2,-,TRBV13,TGTGCCAGCAGCTTAGGCTCGGGGGGAGCGGCAAACAATGAGCAGTTCTTC,CASSLGSGGAANNEQFF
TRBJ1-2,TRBD1,once,TRBV28,TGTGCCAGCAGTTCCGGCGGCAGGGGGGCTCTTCATGGCTACACCTTC,CASSSGGRGALHGYTF
TRBJ2-2,-,few,TRBV28,TGTGCCAGCAGTCCGGGACCCACCGGGGAGCTGTTTTTT,CASSPGPTGELFF
TRBJ2-7,TRBD2,many,TRBV2,TGTGCCAGCAGTGATGGATCCGGTATTTTGGCGGGAGGATTCTACTACGAGCAGTACTTC,CASSDGSGILAGGFYYEQYF
TRBJ1-5,-,-,TRBV28,TGTGCCAGCAGTCTAGGGATCGGGACTAGCGGGAGGGGGTCGCATTTT,CASSLGIGTSGRGSHF
TRBJ2-3,-,-,TRBV11-2,TGTGCCAGCAGCTTAGACTACCGGGACACATTGAGCACAGATACGCAGTATTTT,CASSLDYRDTLSTDTQYF
TRBJ1-6,TRBD1,many,TRBV28,TGTGCCAGCAGTCCGGGACAGGAGAATTCACCCCTCCACTTT,CASSPGQENSPLHF